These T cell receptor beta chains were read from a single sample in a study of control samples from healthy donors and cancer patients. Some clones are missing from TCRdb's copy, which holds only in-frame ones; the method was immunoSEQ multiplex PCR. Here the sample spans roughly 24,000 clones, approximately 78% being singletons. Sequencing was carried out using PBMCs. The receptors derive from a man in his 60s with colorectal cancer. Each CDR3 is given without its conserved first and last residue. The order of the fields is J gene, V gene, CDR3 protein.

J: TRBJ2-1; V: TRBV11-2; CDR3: ASSLSGTGINEQF
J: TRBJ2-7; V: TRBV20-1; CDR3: SADLLGEQY
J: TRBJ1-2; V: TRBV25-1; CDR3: ASAPIGEGGYT
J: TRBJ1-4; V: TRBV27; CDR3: ASSWNREDGELF
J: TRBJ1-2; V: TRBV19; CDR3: ASSDRNYGYT
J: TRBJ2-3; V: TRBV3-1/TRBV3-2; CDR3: ASSQSPAGTDTQY
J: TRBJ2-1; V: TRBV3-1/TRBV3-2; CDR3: ASSPLSQTNEQF
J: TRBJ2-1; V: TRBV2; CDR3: ASSAWGTYNEQF
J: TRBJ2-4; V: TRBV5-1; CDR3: ASSEEGAAKNIQY
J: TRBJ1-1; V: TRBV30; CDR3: AWDEVDRMNTEAF
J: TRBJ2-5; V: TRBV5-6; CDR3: ASSFWALAGGQETQY
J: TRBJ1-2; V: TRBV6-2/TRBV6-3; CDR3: ASRPGQILITPGYT
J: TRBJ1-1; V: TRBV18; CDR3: ASSPIRGTEAF
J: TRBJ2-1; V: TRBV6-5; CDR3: ASSCCGGLGNEQF
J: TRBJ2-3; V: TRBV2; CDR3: ASSFSGGETDTQY
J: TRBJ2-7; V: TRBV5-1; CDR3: ASSLAGREVHEQY
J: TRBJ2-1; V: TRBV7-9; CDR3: ASSPAGRYNEQF
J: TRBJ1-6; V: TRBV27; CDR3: ASSLDRRYSPLH
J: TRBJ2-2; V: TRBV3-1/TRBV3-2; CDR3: ASSSAHPIGLTGELF
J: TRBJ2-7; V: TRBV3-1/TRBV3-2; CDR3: ASSQGNSGGYEQY
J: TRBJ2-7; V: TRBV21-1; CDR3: ASSKGRDRRAYEQY
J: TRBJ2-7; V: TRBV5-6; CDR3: ASSFETASYEQY
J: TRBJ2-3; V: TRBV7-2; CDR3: ASSAWTSGGSDTQY
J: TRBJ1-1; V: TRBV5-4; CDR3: ASRPDRGSTEAF
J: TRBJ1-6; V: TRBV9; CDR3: ASSTRMKQDNSPLH
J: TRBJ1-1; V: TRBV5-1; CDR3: ASGTGTMNTEAF
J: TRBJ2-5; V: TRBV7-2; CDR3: ASSLRRGGETQY
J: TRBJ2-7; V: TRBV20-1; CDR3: SARLNEQY
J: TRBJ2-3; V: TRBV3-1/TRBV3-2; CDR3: ASSLGFGADTQY
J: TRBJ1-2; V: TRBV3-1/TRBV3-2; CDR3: ASSPSPTGSHGYT
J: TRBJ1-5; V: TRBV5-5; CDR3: ASSLAGTGGIEH
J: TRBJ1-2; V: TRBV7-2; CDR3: ASSLGGSAPTNYGYT
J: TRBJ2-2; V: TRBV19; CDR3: ASNRDRTTGELF
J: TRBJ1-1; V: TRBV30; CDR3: AWSVPRGLGTEAF
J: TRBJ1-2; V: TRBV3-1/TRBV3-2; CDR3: ASSQDTGGSGYT
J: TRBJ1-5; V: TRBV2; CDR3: ASSEVQGAGQPQH
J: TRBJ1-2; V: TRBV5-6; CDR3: ASSLRGTHGYT
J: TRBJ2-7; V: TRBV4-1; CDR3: ASSQTGGLYEQY
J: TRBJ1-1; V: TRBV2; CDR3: ASIWNNMNTEAF
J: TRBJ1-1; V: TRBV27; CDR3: ASSLWGRTEAF
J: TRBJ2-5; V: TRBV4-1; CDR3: ASSQASQAQTQY
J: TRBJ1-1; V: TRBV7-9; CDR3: ASSLDPGQGRTEAF
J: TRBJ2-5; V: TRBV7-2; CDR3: ASSSLADWETQY
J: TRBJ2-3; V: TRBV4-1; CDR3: ASSRGTGWTDTQY
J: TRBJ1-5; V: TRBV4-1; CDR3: ASSQLGLSNQPQH
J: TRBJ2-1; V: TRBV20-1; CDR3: SASPTRAPYNEQF
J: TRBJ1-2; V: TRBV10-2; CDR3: ASLITGTGDTTYGYT
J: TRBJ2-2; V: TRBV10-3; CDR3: AIYRDTTNTGELF
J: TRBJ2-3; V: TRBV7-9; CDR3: ASSVQGADTDTQY
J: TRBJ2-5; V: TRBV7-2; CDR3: ASSLYGGETQY
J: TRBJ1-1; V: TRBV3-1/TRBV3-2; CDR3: ASSLTGGRPEAF
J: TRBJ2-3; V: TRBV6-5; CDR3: ASLPTGTSTDTQY
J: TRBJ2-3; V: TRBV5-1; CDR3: ASSSDRDTQY